The sequence of this T cell receptor beta chain was determined in a study of neurological immune-mediated disorders. Trimming removed 5 bases from V and 5 bases from J, with 9 bases in between. Germline V lookup: CDR1 SEHNR, CDR2 FQNEAQ (reference sequence). The CDR3 covers 13 residues. Study observations and caveats: Association of the multiple sclerosis repertoire cluster with clinical or MRI features was not observed for any feature. The repertoires of 18 of 34 multiple sclerosis patients fell into one related-CDR3 cluster (a possible signature) under phylogenetic grouping. The greatest TCR clonal expansion appeared in HTLV-1-associated myelopathy and the smallest, falling below healthy controls, in multiple sclerosis.

The authors made cDNA by 5'RACE with 10-nucleotide random UMIs. TCRdb passed the 5' RACE reads through MiXCR, listing each CDR3 protein once. The sample yields some 46,000 distinct CDR3 sequences, less than 5% seen once. This clonotype was seen more than once but under ten times. Its specificity is unknown. The source material was PBMCs. The chain couples TRBV7-9 to TRBJ2-2, with TRBD1 as a possible D gene (6 bases). The TCR was taken from a woman between 55 and 75 years old with multiple sclerosis. As DNA, the CDR3 is TGTGCCAGCAGCCGAGGGGGAACCGGGGAGCTGTTTTTT. It is translated as CASSRGGTGELFF. Variable domain in full (rest from reference TRBV7-9 and TRBJ2-2): DTGVSQNPRHKITKRGQNVTFRCDPISEHNRLYWYRQTLGQGPEFLTYFQNEAQLEKSRLLSDRFSAERPKGSFSTLEIQRTEQGDSAMYLCASSRGGTGELFFGEGSRLTVL.